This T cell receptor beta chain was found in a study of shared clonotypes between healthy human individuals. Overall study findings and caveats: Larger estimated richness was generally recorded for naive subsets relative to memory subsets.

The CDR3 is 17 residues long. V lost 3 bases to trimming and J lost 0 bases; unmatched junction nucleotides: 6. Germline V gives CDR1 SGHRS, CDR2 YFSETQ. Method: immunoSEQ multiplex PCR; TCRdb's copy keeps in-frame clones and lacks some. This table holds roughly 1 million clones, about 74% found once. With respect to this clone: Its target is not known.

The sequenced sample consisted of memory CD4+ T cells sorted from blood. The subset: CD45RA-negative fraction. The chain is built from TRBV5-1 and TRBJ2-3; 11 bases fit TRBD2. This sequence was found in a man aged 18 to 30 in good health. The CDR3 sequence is CASSSGLAASSTDTQYF. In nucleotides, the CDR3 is TGCGCCAGCAGCTCGGGACTAGCGGCCTCTAGCACAGATACGCAGTATTTT.